What follows are 30 T cell receptor beta chains derived from one specimen sequenced in a study of regulatory T cells in long-lasting Graves disease. Relying on iRepertoire HTBI primers and Arm-PCR of CDR3 regions, the team built TCR beta libraries. TCRdb re-derived calls from the multiplex PCR reads in MiXCR, one entry per CDR3 protein. The sample lists 450,000 to 650,000 distinct CDR3 sequences; about 16% were seen once. As to time point: newly diagnosed GD, antithyroid drugs for less than 3 months. After RNA was extracted from PBMCs, the TCR library was made from it. The same sample was also studied in work on T cells in Graves' hyperthyroidism and ophthalmopathy.

Sequencing was performed on peripheral blood mononuclear cells (PBMCs), taken at new diagnosis, from a patient treated with antithyroid drugs. These receptors originate from a woman aged 40-65 years with Graves disease.

The chain carries TRBV29-1 and TRBJ2-5; possibly TRBD2 for D (6 bases). Trimming shortened V by 7 bases and J by 4 bases, and 19 bases separated the two germline ends. This CDR3 contains 14 residues. Germline loops: CDR1 SQVTM, CDR2 ANQGSEA. The CDR3 DNA sequence: TGCAGCGCCCGCAACAGGAGGGAAAGAGAGACCCAGTACTTC. This encodes CSARNRRERETQYF.

This clonotype came up many times. The rearrangement joins TRBV13 to TRBJ2-7, with 7 bases matching TRBD1. This CDR3 has 14 residues. Per germline, CDR1 PRHDT and CDR2 FYEKMQ (reference sequence). The V gene end was trimmed by 2 bases and the J gene end by 5 bases; junction bases not matched to a gene: 6. CDR3 bases: TGTGCCAGCAGCTTATCGGGACAGTACCACGAGCAGTACTTC. Amino acid sequence: CASSLSGQYHEQYF.

This clonotype has ten or more counts. The genes are TRBV28 and TRBJ1-1, with D maybe TRBD1 (5 bases). Germline lookup yields CDR1 MDHEN and CDR2 SYDVKM. This CDR3 is 12 amino acids long. Deletions cut 6 bases from V and 7 bases from J, with 12 bases between. The CDR3 spells CASRGTGNEAFF. The CDR3 bases are TGTGCCAGCAGAGGGACGGGCAATGAAGCTTTCTTT. The complete variable domain, with remaining parts taken from reference TRBV28 and TRBJ1-1, reads DVKVTQSSRYLVKRTGEKVFLECVQDMDHENMFWYRQDPGLGLRLIYFSYDVKMKEKGDIPEGYSVSREKKERFSLILESASTNQTSMYLCASRGTGNEAFFGQGTRLTVV.

This clonotype has a handful of counts. CDR3 DNA: TGCAGTGCTAGAGTTCAGTACTATGGCTACACCTTC. Translation gives CSARVQYYGYTF. The chain couples TRBV20-1 to TRBJ1-2; D is unresolved. There are 12 residues in the CDR3. V lost 1 base, J lost 3 bases, and 6 bases lay in between. The germline gives CDR1 DFQATT, CDR2 SNEGSKA (reference sequence).

This clonotype has just a few counts. V is TRBV29-1 and J is TRBJ1-1; unclear D gene. The ends were cut back, 6 bases at V and 1 base at J, with 9 bases in the middle. The length of the CDR3 is 12 residues. Germline CDR1 SQVTM, CDR2 ANQGSEA. CDR3 in DNA: TGCAGCGTCAGAGAAGGGAACACTGAAGCTTTCTTT. This codes for CSVREGNTEAFF.

This clonotype was counted between two and nine times. Here the CDR3 DNA reads TGTGCCAGCAGCCCCCGGGAAGGGTCTAATTCACCCCTCCACTTT. Amino acid sequence: CASSPREGSNSPLHF. The rearrangement joins TRBV7-8 to TRBJ1-6; D uncertain. Germline-derived CDR1 and CDR2 are SGHVS and FQNEAQ. This CDR3 contains 15 residues. The V and J ends lost 5 bases and 6 bases respectively, with 14 bases between them.

The CDR3 region is CASSTSGGNTGELFF. The CDR3 DNA reads as TGTGCCAGCAGCACCAGCGGGGGGAACACCGGGGAGCTGTTTTTT. The chain couples TRBV11-2 to TRBJ2-2; 8 nucleotides line up with TRBD2. The V segment lost 5 bases and the J segment 1 base; nucleotides outside the gene matches: 3. The CDR3 contains 15 residues. CDR1 SGHAT and CDR2 FQNNGV come from the germline V gene.

The rearrangement joins TRBV7-2 to TRBJ2-5; D might be TRBD2 (5 bases). Germline CDR1 reads SGHTA; CDR2 reads FQGNSA. V was clipped by 5 bases and J by 5 bases, with 15 bases between them. The CDR3 runs 14 residues. CDR3 protein: CASSPGGLKETQYF. In DNA, the CDR3 is TGTGCCAGCAGCCCCGGAGGCCTGAAGGAGACCCAGTACTTC. Based on the CDR3 plus reference TRBV7-2 and TRBJ2-5, the full variable domain is GAGVSQSPSNKVTEKGKDVELRCDPISGHTALYWYRQSLGQGLEFLIYFQGNSAPDKSGLPSDRFSAERTGGSVSTLTIQRTQQEDSAVYLCASSPGGLKETQYFGPGTRLLVL.

This clonotype was picked up a small number of times. The V gene is TRBV12-3 or TRBV12-4, the J gene TRBJ2-5; D may be TRBD2 (6 bases). The CDR3 length is 15 residues. Trimming left V 5 bases short and J 3 bases short, with 16 bases between. CDR3 protein: CASSPPRGAKETQYF. DNA for the CDR3: TGTGCCAGCAGTCCCCCTCGCGGGGCAAAAGAGACCCAGTACTTC.

This clonotype showed up many times. This chain uses TRBV7-2 with TRBJ1-1; 8 bases fit TRBD1. Germline-derived CDR1 and CDR2 are SGHTA and FQGNSA. The CDR3 contains 16 residues. Unmatched junction bases numbered 6, after V lost 3 bases and J lost 0 bases. As DNA, the CDR3 is TGTGCCAGCAGCTTTGCCGTCAGGGGGCTGAACACTGAAGCTTTCTTT. Residues: CASSFAVRGLNTEAFF.

Only a few counts were recorded for this clonotype. V gene TRBV5-1 combines with J gene TRBJ1-5; D ambiguous. V was cut by 0 bases and J by 3 bases, with 10 bases left in between. The CDR3 is 15 residues long. Germline lookup yields CDR1 SGHRS and CDR2 YFSETQ. The CDR3 loop reads CASSLAGQFNQPQHF. The CDR3 nucleotides are TGCGCCAGCAGCTTGGCCGGTCAATTCAATCAGCCCCAGCATTTT.

This clonotype was counted a few times. V usage is TRBV2 and J usage is TRBJ1-5; D is ambiguous. Trimming shortened V by 4 bases and J by 2 bases, and 9 bases separated the two germline ends. The CDR3 is made up of 14 amino acids. Germline V gene sequence: CDR1 SNHLY, CDR2 FYNNEI. This CDR3 reads CASSAAPGNQPQHF. Written as DNA, the CDR3 is TGTGCCAGCAGTGCAGCCCCCGGCAATCAGCCCCAGCATTTT.

This clonotype was detected only a few times. A much bigger clone sits one base away, suggesting this may be a read error. This chain links TRBV5-1 with TRBJ2-5, with D perhaps being TRBD1 or TRBD2 (5 bases each). CDR1 and CDR2 from the germline V gene are SGHRS and YFSETQ. Between the trimmed V and J ends, which lost 7 bases and 2 bases, there was a span of 18 bases. This CDR3 is built from 15 residues. The CDR3 is CASGPQREGQETQYF. The CDR3 DNA is TGCGCCAGCGGCCCTCAAAGAGAGGGGCAAGAGACCCAGTACTTC.

This clonotype showed up many times. V usage is TRBV2 and J usage is TRBJ1-4; D may be TRBD1 (5 bases). V lost 6 bases to trimming and J lost 5 bases, with 10 bases between them. Germline values: CDR1 SNHLY, CDR2 FYNNEI. The CDR3 contains 13 residues. CDR3 amino acids: CASRRGLNEKLFF. The CDR3 bases are TGTGCCAGCAGACGGGGGTTGAATGAAAAACTGTTTTTT.

V and J are TRBV27 and TRBJ2-3; D could derive from TRBD1 or TRBD2 (5 bases each). CDR3 size: 14 residues. The germline V gene has CDR1 MNHEY and CDR2 SMNVEV (reference sequence). Trimming removed 4 bases from V and 5 bases from J, with 13 bases in between. The CDR3 region is CASSSPGRGDTQYF. The DNA of the CDR3 is TGTGCCAGCAGTTCGCCAGGGAGAGGAGATACGCAGTATTTT.

This clonotype was found a few times. The genes are TRBV3-1 and TRBJ1-6; 7 positions agree with TRBD1. V was clipped by 4 bases and J by 2 bases; unmatched bases: 5. Looked up from germline, CDR1 is LGHDT and CDR2 is YNNKEL (reference sequence). This CDR3 comprises 16 residues. This CDR3 is CASSPFTGAYNSPLHF. The CDR3 nucleotides are TGTGCCAGCAGCCCCTTCACAGGGGCCTATAATTCACCCCTCCACTTT.

This clonotype was seen only a few times. The CDR3 DNA reads TGCAGTGCTGAACTTACAGGGAACTCTGGAAACACCATATATTTT. This codes for CSAELTGNSGNTIYF. The chain uses TRBV20-1 and TRBJ1-3, with TRBD1 as a possible D gene (6 bases). CDR3 size: 15 residues. V was trimmed by 5 bases and J by 0 bases, leaving 14 bases between them. Germline V gene lookup returns CDR1 DFQATT and CDR2 SNEGSKA (reference sequence).

This clonotype showed up many times. The rearrangement joins TRBV12-3 or TRBV12-4 to TRBJ1-1, with D possibly being TRBD1 (6 bases). The germline V and J ends were trimmed by 8 bases and 5 bases, with 9 bases remaining between them. The CDR3 is 11 amino acids. This chain's CDR3 is CASAQGTEAFF. Written as DNA, the CDR3 is TGTGCCAGCGCGCAGGGGACTGAAGCTTTCTTT.

The chain links TRBV14 to TRBJ2-1; tentatively, D is TRBD2 (6 bases). Germline CDR1 reads SGHDN; CDR2 reads FVKESK. Trimming stripped 5 bases from V and 1 base from J, with 12 bases between. This CDR3 comprises 15 residues. This chain's CDR3 is CASSWTKISYNEQFF. In nucleotides, the CDR3 is TGTGCCAGCAGCTGGACTAAAATTTCCTACAATGAGCAGTTCTTC.

This clonotype has just a few counts. The chain recombines TRBV7-9 with TRBJ1-2; possibly TRBD1 for D (6 bases). This CDR3 has 14 residues. Trimming pared 2 bases from V and 6 bases from J, leaving 13 bases between. Germline-derived CDR1 and CDR2 are SEHNR and FQNEAQ (reference sequence). As DNA, the CDR3 is TGTGCCAGCAGCTTAAGGTCAGGGGAGCATGGCTACACCTTC. Encoded protein: CASSLRSGEHGYTF.

This clonotype was counted at least ten times. This rearrangement joins TRBV20-1 to TRBJ1-3, with D perhaps TRBD1 (6 bases). V was trimmed by 1 base and J by 0 bases, leaving 10 bases between them. This CDR3 has 15 residues. Germline V gene lookup returns CDR1 DFQATT and CDR2 SNEGSKA (reference sequence). The CDR3 protein is CSARARGRSGNTIYF. The CDR3 nucleotides read TGCAGTGCTAGAGCCCGGGGGCGCTCTGGAAACACCATATATTTT.

In its sample, this clonotype was seen many times. The chain carries TRBV12-3 or TRBV12-4 and TRBJ2-7, with 7 bases that match TRBD2. V lost 6 bases and J lost 4; bases outside the gene matches: 6. The CDR3 covers 13 residues. The CDR3 coding sequence is TGTGCCAGCAGAGCGGGACGGGATTACGAGCAGTACTTC. This encodes CASRAGRDYEQYF.

This clonotype was recorded a few times. Possible read error: a much larger clone is one base away. For the CDR3, the DNA is TGTGCCAGCAGATACAGGGGGCTGAACATTGAAGCTTTCTTT. Protein: CASRYRGLNIEAFF. V usage is TRBV6-5 and J usage is TRBJ1-1; 9 bases are a match to TRBD1. Germline V gene sequence: CDR1 MNHEY, CDR2 SVGAGI. There are 14 residues in the CDR3.

The rearrangement links TRBV6-2 or TRBV6-3 to TRBJ1-2; 9 nucleotides line up with TRBD1. CDR3 length equals 17 residues. Per the germline V gene, CDR1 is MNHEY and CDR2 is SVGEGT. Trimming cost V 0 bases and J 7 bases; bases outside gene matches: 12. CDR3 residues: CASSYSNAGTGSSGYTF. The CDR3 nucleotides are TGTGCCAGCAGTTACTCGAACGCCGGGACAGGGTCTTCTGGCTACACCTTC.

This clonotype was observed a handful of times. This may be a read error, as it is one base from a much larger clone. CDR3 DNA sequence: TGTGCCTGCCCCGTCGGGAGGGACACCTCCCACGAGCAGTACTTC. This gives the protein CACPVGRDTSHEQYF. V usage is TRBV30 and J usage is TRBJ2-7, with 8 positions matching TRBD2. This CDR3 comprises 15 residues. Germline V gene sequence: CDR1 GTSNPN, CDR2 SVGIG (reference sequence). Based on the CDR3 plus reference TRBV30 and TRBJ2-7, the full variable domain is SQTIHQWPATLVQPVGSPLSLECTVEGTSNPNLYWYRQAAGRGLQLLFYSVGIGQISSEVPQNLSASRPQDRQFILSSKKLLLSDSGFYLCACPVGRDTSHEQYFGPGTRLTVT.

As for this clonotype: At one end, the junction sequence differs from germline, possibly due to a read error. V is TRBV6-2 or TRBV6-3 and J is TRBJ2-5, with TRBD2 as a possible D gene (6 bases). CDR3 size: 13 residues. From germline, CDR1 is MNHEY and CDR2 SVGEGT. The CDR3 loop reads CAGSYTSMETQYF. CDR3 DNA sequence: TGTGCCGGCAGCTATACTAGCATGGAGACCCAGTACTTC.

The chain has TRBV27 and TRBJ2-3; TRBD2 agrees at 14 bases. J gave up 7 bases and V 2 bases, and 11 bases lay outside the gene matches. Germline CDR1 and CDR2: MNHEY and SMNVEV (reference sequence). This CDR3 has 18 residues. This CDR3 is CASSLPGTSGGAGNTQYF. CDR3 nucleotides: TGTGCCAGCAGTTTACCAGGGACTAGCGGGGGCGCCGGGAATACGCAGTATTTT.

In this sample, this clonotype turned up many times. The V and J genes are TRBV5-6 and TRBJ1-2, with unresolved D. V shed 0 bases and J shed 13 bases, with 19 bases lying between them. Germline CDR1 is SGHDT and CDR2 is YYEEEE. The CDR3 is 14 residues long. CDR3 protein: CASSLAAVRRSSTF. The CDR3 DNA is TGTGCCAGCAGCTTGGCTGCAGTCCGAAGATCCAGCACCTTC.

This clonotype was recorded at least ten times. The V gene is TRBV5-5, the J gene TRBJ1-2; D is possibly TRBD1 (5 bases). The V and J ends lost 4 bases and 8 bases respectively, with 15 bases between them. The CDR3 extends over 13 amino acids. Looked up from germline, CDR1 is SGHKS and CDR2 is YYEKEE (reference sequence). The CDR3 spells CASSTGGRGGYTF. The CDR3 region has the DNA TGTGCCAGCAGCACCGGGGGTCGAGGAGGCTACACCTTC.

The chain links TRBV7-3 to TRBJ2-2; D is unclear. This CDR3 spans 15 amino acids. CDR1 and CDR2 (germline): SGHTA, FQGTGA. Trimming took off 0 bases at V and 5 bases at J, with 10 bases between the two ends. CDR3 region: CASSLTSGKTGELFF. The DNA for the CDR3 is TGTGCCAGCAGCTTAACTAGTGGGAAAACCGGGGAGCTGTTTTTT.